These 18 T cell receptor beta chains came from one sample sequenced in a study of T-cell reconstitution after alpha-beta-depleted transplantation in children. The library targeted TCRbeta and was prepared with unique molecular identifiers. MiXCR, applied by TCRdb to the PCR reads, yields one record per CDR3 protein. The data hold about 690,000 distinct CDR3 sequences, with roughly 17% observed a single time. The specimen was PBMCs from the stem cell graft donor, collected from the stem cell graft. The receptors were sampled from a human donor who donated a stem cell graft to a child with acute myeloid leukemia.

The CDR3 DNA reads TGTGCCAGCAGCCCCCCTGGGGTTATCCAAGAGACCCAGTACTTC. Amino acid sequence: CASSPPGVIQETQYF. V is TRBV12-3 or TRBV12-4 and J is TRBJ2-5; D is ambiguous. The V end was cut by 6 bases, the J end by 1 base, with 15 bases between. There are 15 residues in the CDR3.

This sequence joins TRBV5-1 and TRBJ1-1; TRBD1 agrees at 9 bases. This CDR3 is 14 amino acids long. Germline V gene lookup returns CDR1 SGHRS and CDR2 YFSETQ. After removal of 4 bases from V and 6 bases from J, the junction contained 7 bases not matched to a gene. Written as DNA, the CDR3 is TGCGCCAGCAGCACGGGACAGGGTCGGGCTGAAGCTTTCTTT. This sequence encodes CASSTGQGRAEAFF.

This clonotype has a handful of counts. This chain joins TRBV29-1 and TRBJ2-4; D perhaps matches TRBD2 (6 bases). The germline CDR1 and CDR2 sequences are SQVTM and ANQGSEA. The CDR3 runs to 16 residues. V lost 0 bases to trimming and J lost 0 bases, with 12 bases between them. Here the CDR3 DNA reads TGCAGCGTTGAAGACCCGAGGGAGGTAGCCAAAAACATTCAGTACTTC. This codes for CSVEDPREVAKNIQYF.

At least ten counts were recorded for this clonotype. This chain uses TRBV20-1 with TRBJ2-3; 7 nucleotides agree with TRBD1. Germline CDR1 DFQATT, CDR2 SNEGSKA (reference sequence). V was clipped by 2 bases and J by 4 bases; unmatched bases: 9. This CDR3 has 15 amino acids. The CDR3 is CSARYATGSADTQYF. CDR3 sequence (DNA): TGCAGTGCTAGATATGCGACAGGGAGCGCAGATACGCAGTATTTT.

This rearrangement joins TRBV6-1 to TRBJ2-5; tentative D call: TRBD2 (6 bases). Germline V CDR1 and CDR2: MNHNS, SASEGT. CDR3 length: 12 amino acids. With 8 bases removed from V and 4 bases from J, the gap between germline ends came to 11 bases. The CDR3 bases are TGTGCCAGCCAGGACTATGGAGAGACCCAGTACTTC. This sequence encodes CASQDYGETQYF.

This clonotype was detected many times. V gene TRBV12-3 or TRBV12-4 combines with J gene TRBJ1-2; D is unresolved. V dropped 6 bases and J dropped 4 bases, with 15 bases sitting between them. The CDR3 runs 14 residues. As DNA, the CDR3 is TGTGCCAGCAGCCCCGGGGAAGGTCGCTATGGCTACACCTTC. Translated: CASSPGEGRYGYTF.

This clonotype occurred many times. This chain uses TRBV20-1 with TRBJ2-1; possibly TRBD1 for D (5 bases). Germline CDR1 is DFQATT and CDR2 is SNEGSKA (reference sequence). This CDR3 comprises 17 residues. V was shortened by 4 bases and J by 0 bases, with 19 bases between the two germline ends. DNA for the CDR3: TGCAGTGCTATCCCCAGGGCCAAGACGAGCTCCTACAATGAGCAGTTCTTC. This encodes CSAIPRAKTSSYNEQFF.

This sequence joins TRBV2 and TRBJ2-7; no clear D. V was pared by 6 bases and J by 8 bases, with 17 bases between. Germline CDR1 reads SNHLY; CDR2 reads FYNNEI. The CDR3 sequence is 13 residues long. The CDR3: CASRAGVYGQQYV. CDR3 nucleotides: TGTGCCAGCAGAGCTGGGGTATACGGCCAGCAGTACGTC.

The chain combines TRBV4-1 with TRBJ2-7; 7 bases align to TRBD2. This CDR3 comprises 15 residues. Germline-derived CDR1 and CDR2 are MGHRA and YSYEKL. Unmatched junction bases numbered 9, after V lost 2 bases and J lost 5 bases. In nucleotides, the CDR3 is TGCGCCAGCAGCCAATTTTTCCCGGGGGGTAACGAGCAGTACGTC. It codes for CASSQFFPGGNEQYV.

This clonotype was observed at least ten times. The chain is built from TRBV7-2 and TRBJ1-5; TRBD1 is a possible D gene (6 bases). Per germline, CDR1 SGHTA and CDR2 FQGNSA. Trimming removed 6 bases at V and 0 bases at J, with 9 bases between. The CDR3 covers 14 residues. CDR3 sequence (DNA): TGTGCCAGCAGATCGGACAGTAGCAATCAGCCCCAGCATTTT. This gives the protein CASRSDSSNQPQHF. Using reference TRBV7-2 and TRBJ1-5 for the parts outside the CDR3, the full variable domain is GAGVSQSPSNKVTEKGKDVELRCDPISGHTALYWYRQSLGQGLEFLIYFQGNSAPDKSGLPSDRFSAERTGGSVSTLTIQRTQQEDSAVYLCASRSDSSNQPQHFGDGTRLSIL.

Of note for this clonotype: A much larger clonotype is one base distant, so this may be a read error. The gene calls are TRBV12-3 or TRBV12-4 and TRBJ1-1; D gene unclear. V lost 8 bases and J lost 5, with 18 bases in between. The CDR3 consists of 14 residues. Here the CDR3 DNA reads TGTGCCAGCGGCAAGACTGTAGGAGGGACTGAAGCTTTCTTT. Translation gives CASGKTVGGTEAFF.

The CDR3 region is CASSDPDRDTGELFF. DNA for the CDR3: TGTGCCAGCAGTGACCCGGACAGGGATACCGGGGAGCTGTTTTTT. This chain joins TRBV2 and TRBJ2-2; 8 bases agree with TRBD1. The ends lost 3 bases at V and 5 bases at J; junction bases unmatched: 5. This CDR3 has 15 residues. Germline values: CDR1 SNHLY, CDR2 FYNNEI. The full variable domain, its missing parts supplied by reference TRBV2 and TRBJ2-2, is EPEVTQTPSHQVTQMGQEVILRCVPISNHLYFYWYRQILGQKVEFLVSFYNNEISEKSEIFDDQFSVERPDGSNFTLKIRSTKLEDSAMYFCASSDPDRDTGELFFGEGSRLTVL.

The chain joins TRBV20-1 to TRBJ2-7, with 8 bases fitting TRBD1. Per the germline V gene, CDR1 is DFQATT and CDR2 is SNEGSKA (reference sequence). J was trimmed by 0 bases and V by 4 bases; bases with no gene match: 8. CDR3 length equals 15 residues. The CDR3 sequence is CSATPWTGSSYEQYV. DNA of the CDR3: TGCAGTGCTACACCCTGGACAGGGAGCTCCTACGAGCAGTACGTC.

In this sample, this clonotype turned up many times. This rearrangement joins TRBV30 to TRBJ2-1; 11 nucleotides align to TRBD2. The V and J ends lost 6 bases and 8 bases, in that order; junction bases with no gene match: 6. This CDR3 has 13 residues. Looked up from germline, CDR1 is GTSNPN and CDR2 is SVGIG (reference sequence). The CDR3 region is CACSSGGADEQFF. The CDR3 nucleotides are TGTGCCTGCAGTAGCGGGGGGGCCGATGAGCAGTTCTTC.

This clonotype was seen only a few times. The V gene is TRBV6-1, the J gene TRBJ2-5; 16 bases are a match to TRBD2. J was trimmed by 13 bases and V by 6 bases; bases with no gene match: 8. This CDR3 comprises 14 residues. Germline values: CDR1 MNHNS, CDR2 SASEGT. CDR3 amino acids: CASSAGLAGGSLYF. The CDR3 nucleotides are TGTGCCAGCAGCGCGGGACTAGCGGGGGGGTCCTTGTACTTC.

In its sample, this clonotype was seen many times. The chain joins TRBV7-2 to TRBJ2-7, with a weak D call TRBD1 (6 bases). The CDR3 has 15 residues. CDR1 and CDR2 (germline): SGHTA, FQGNSA. The V end was cut by 3 bases, the J end by 0 bases, with 12 bases between. The CDR3 coding sequence is TGTGCCAGCAGCTTTACGACAGGTAGCTCCTACGAGCAGTACTTC. Protein sequence: CASSFTTGSSYEQYF. The whole variable domain, filled in from reference TRBV7-2 and TRBJ2-7, reads GAGVSQSPSNKVTEKGKDVELRCDPISGHTALYWYRQSLGQGLEFLIYFQGNSAPDKSGLPSDRFSAERTGGSVSTLTIQRTQQEDSAVYLCASSFTTGSSYEQYFGPGTRLTVT.

This clonotype came up many times. The rearrangement links TRBV29-1 to TRBJ1-4, with 7 bases fitting TRBD1. The CDR3 totals 13 residues. Trimming at V came to 7 bases and at J to 6 bases, leaving 8 bases not matched to a gene. Germline CDR1 reads SQVTM; CDR2 reads ANQGSEA. The CDR3 DNA follows: TGCAGCGCTAGGAAGGGGGCAGATGAAAAACTGTTTTTT. This codes for CSARKGADEKLFF.

This clonotype was detected only a few times. The DNA of the CDR3 is TGTGCCACCAGTGATGCCGGGACAGGGAACCGGGGATCACCCCTCCACTTT. Residues: CATSDAGTGNRGSPLHF. The chain carries TRBV24-1 and TRBJ1-6, with 9 positions matching TRBD1. The germline V gene encodes CDR1 KGHDR and CDR2 SFDVKD. This CDR3 has 17 amino acids. V lost 3 bases to trimming and J lost 10 bases; unmatched junction nucleotides: 12.